The entry below gives a single T cell receptor beta chain sequence along with its context. This sample is drawn from a study of blood T cell repertoires in COVID-19. Study overall: Acute-phase and convalescent COVID-19 samples originated in the United States, Italy and Spain. In each case, the material was cDNA or gDNA derived from T cells, B-cell-depleted T cells, or PBMCs.

Germline V gene lookup returns CDR1 SGHKS and CDR2 YYEKEE (reference sequence). V was trimmed by 4 bases and J by 4 bases, leaving 12 bases between them. The CDR3 has 14 residues. In the original processing: Estimation of nucleated cell counts relied on the amplification of reference gene primers. The method was immunoSEQ multiplex PCR; TCRdb's version includes in-frame clones alone and lacks a portion of them. The DNA was the basis for D and trimming; V, J and clone size are from that table. The sample has fewer than 250,000 clones, approximately 87% seen once; the top ten hold 2% to 2.5%. The chain recombines TRBV5-5 with TRBJ1-5; no firm D call. The sequencing sample was made of peripheral blood. The receptor was isolated from a woman aged 50 to 65 with acute or convalescent COVID-19. The CDR3 sequence is CASSKDGKNQPQHF. CDR3 coding DNA: TGTGCCAGCAGCAAGGACGGGAAGAATCAGCCCCAGCATTTT.